Shown below are 5 T cell receptor beta chains from a single sample sequenced in a study of response to subunit inactivated influenza vaccine (dated by TCRdb to the late 2010s). The library was produced with RT-PCR. Sequencing was performed on an Illumina HiSeq 2500. TCRdb redid the processing of the public reads, applying fastp at Q25 and MiXCR, and retained in-frame beta chains. Here each entry gathers all rows of one CDR3 protein and keeps the most common genes and DNA. Present in this sample are over 750,000 distinct CDR3 sequences, less than 25% of which were seen just once. The ten largest clonotypes hold roughly 10% of the sample. Here the sequenced sample was PBMCs from blood, taken more than 4 days after vaccination. The receptor source for this set is a man aged 50 or older who received an inactivated influenza vaccine. Donor details come from another sample of the same person, matched by shared clones.

This clonotype was detected ten times or more. The chain uses TRBV7-9 and TRBJ1-1; D gene unclear. The V gene lost 4 bases and the J gene lost 1 base, with 4 bases spanning the gap. The CDR3 spans 12 residues. The germline CDR1 and CDR2 sequences are SEHNR and FQNEAQ (reference sequence). CDR3 protein: CASSSWNTEAFF. The CDR3 DNA reads as TGTGCCAGCAGCTCTTGGAACACTGAAGCTTTCTTT.

The chain has TRBV7-9 and TRBJ2-3; D is perhaps TRBD2 (6 bases). Germline values: CDR1 SEHNR, CDR2 FQNEAQ (reference sequence). Trimming cost V 5 bases and J 0 bases, with 12 bases left between them. This CDR3 is built from 15 residues. The CDR3 DNA is TGTGCCAGCAGCGTAGTAAGCGGGAGCACAGATACGCAGTATTTT. Translation: CASSVVSGSTDTQYF.

V is TRBV20-1 and J is TRBJ2-2; 11 bases align to TRBD1. Looked up from germline, CDR1 is DFQATT and CDR2 is SNEGSKA (reference sequence). V trimming: 6 bases; J trimming: 5 bases; junction bases outside the gene matches: 11. The CDR3 consists of 16 residues. The CDR3 protein is CSANRPGTGGTGELFF. The CDR3 DNA sequence: TGCAGTGCCAATCGCCCCGGGACAGGGGGGACCGGGGAGCTGTTTTTT.

This clonotype was found a few times. The J gene is TRBJ2-1, the V gene TRBV6-5, with D perhaps matching TRBD1 (6 bases). CDR1 MNHEY and CDR2 SVGAGI come from the germline V gene. The CDR3 spans 12 residues. Between the trimmed V and J ends, which lost 2 bases and 15 bases, there was a span of 14 bases. Written as DNA, the CDR3 is TGTGCCAGCAGTTACGTGGGGGCGGGTTGGTTCTTC. This encodes CASSYVGAGWFF.

The chain recombines TRBV10-3 with TRBJ1-1, with 9 bases fitting TRBD1. Germline lookup yields CDR1 ENHRY and CDR2 SYGVKD. The CDR3 runs 13 residues. The junction had 4 bases not matched to a gene; V was cut back by 6 bases and J by 5 bases. For the CDR3, the DNA is TGTGCCATCAGCTACAGGGGGCAGACTGAAGCTTTCTTT. Protein product: CAISYRGQTEAFF.